The present T cell receptor (beta chain) was sequenced within a study of Graves' ophthalmopathy and Graves' hyperthyroidism. The CDR3 length is 16 residues. Germline loops: CDR1 LNHDA, CDR2 SQIVND (reference sequence). Trimming pared 6 bases from V and 0 bases from J, leaving 12 bases between. Overall study results and limits: A model built from 13 signatures distinguished ophthalmopathy from stable hyperthyroidism with approximately 89% sensitivity and approximately 80% specificity.

RNA transcripts yielded amplified TCR beta CDR3 regions. Investigators did first-round RT-PCR with HTBI primers, then second-round multiplex PCR. TCRdb processed the multiplex PCR reads anew with MiXCR; each CDR3 protein has one entry. This table holds about 380,000 distinct CDR3 sequences, approximately 15% found once. With respect to this clonotype: Its antigen is unknown.

The authors defined stable hyperthyroidism as no ophthalmopathy within 18 months of follow-up. The authors enrolled newly diagnosed hyperthyroidism patients aged 18 to 65 with under 2 months' duration. PBMCs were density-gradient isolated from approximately 9.8 ml fresh blood. Sequenced sample: peripheral blood. This chain joins TRBV19 and TRBJ1-6; the D gene is possibly TRBD1 (5 bases). This clonotype was sampled from a woman under 30 with stable Graves' hyperthyroidism. The CDR3 nucleotides are TGTGCCAGTAGCAGGACACCGAGCTCCTATAATTCACCCCTCCACTTT. Its protein is CASSRTPSSYNSPLHF.